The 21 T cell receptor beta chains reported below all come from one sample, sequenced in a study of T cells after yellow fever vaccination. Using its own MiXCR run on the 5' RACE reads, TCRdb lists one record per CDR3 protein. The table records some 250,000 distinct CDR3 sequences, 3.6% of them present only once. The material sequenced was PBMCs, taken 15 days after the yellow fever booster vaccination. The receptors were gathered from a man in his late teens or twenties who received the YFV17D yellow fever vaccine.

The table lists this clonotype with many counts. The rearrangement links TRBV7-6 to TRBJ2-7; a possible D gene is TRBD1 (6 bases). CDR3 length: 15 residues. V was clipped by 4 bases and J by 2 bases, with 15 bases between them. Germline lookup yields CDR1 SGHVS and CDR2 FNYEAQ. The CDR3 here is CASSYIGGLTYEQYF. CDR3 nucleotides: TGTGCCAGCAGCTACATAGGGGGTCTCACCTACGAGCAGTACTTC.

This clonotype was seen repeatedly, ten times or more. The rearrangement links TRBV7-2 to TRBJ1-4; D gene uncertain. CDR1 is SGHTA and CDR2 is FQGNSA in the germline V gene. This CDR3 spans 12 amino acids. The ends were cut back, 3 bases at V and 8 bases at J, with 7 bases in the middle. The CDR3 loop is CASSLFREKLFF. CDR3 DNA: TGTGCCAGCAGCTTGTTCCGAGAAAAACTGTTTTTT.

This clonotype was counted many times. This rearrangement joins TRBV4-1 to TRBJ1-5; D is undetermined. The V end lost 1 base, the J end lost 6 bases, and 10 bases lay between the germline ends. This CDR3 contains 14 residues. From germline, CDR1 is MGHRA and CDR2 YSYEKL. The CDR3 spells CASSQALGGQPQHF. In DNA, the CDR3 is TGCGCCAGCAGCCAAGCCCTTGGAGGTCAGCCCCAGCATTTT.

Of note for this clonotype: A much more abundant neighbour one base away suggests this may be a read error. CDR3 region: CASSPTSSRTDMQYF. CDR3 DNA: TGTGCCAGCTCACCAACTTCCAGCAGAACAGATATGCAGTATTTT. This chain connects TRBV18 to TRBJ2-3; D uncertain. Germline-derived CDR1 and CDR2 are KGHSH and LQKENI. The CDR3 runs 15 residues.

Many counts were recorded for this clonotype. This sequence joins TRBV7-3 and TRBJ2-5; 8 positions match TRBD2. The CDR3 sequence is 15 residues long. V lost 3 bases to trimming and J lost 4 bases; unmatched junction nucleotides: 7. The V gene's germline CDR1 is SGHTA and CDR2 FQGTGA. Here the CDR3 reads CASSFDGGVIETQYF. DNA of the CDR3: TGTGCCAGCAGCTTTGACGGGGGGGTGATAGAGACCCAGTACTTC.

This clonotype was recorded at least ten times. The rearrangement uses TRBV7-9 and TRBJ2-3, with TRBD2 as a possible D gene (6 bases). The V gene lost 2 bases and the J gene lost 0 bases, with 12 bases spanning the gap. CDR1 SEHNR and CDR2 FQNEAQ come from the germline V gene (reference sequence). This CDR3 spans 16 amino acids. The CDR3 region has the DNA TGTGCCAGCAGCTTATTAGCGGCCTCTAGCACAGATACGCAGTATTTT. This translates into CASSLLAASSTDTQYF.

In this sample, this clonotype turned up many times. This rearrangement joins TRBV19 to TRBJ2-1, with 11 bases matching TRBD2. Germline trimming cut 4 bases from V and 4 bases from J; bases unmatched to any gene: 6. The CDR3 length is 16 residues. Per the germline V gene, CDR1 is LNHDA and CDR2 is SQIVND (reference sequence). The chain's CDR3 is CASSNLAGGRYNEQFF. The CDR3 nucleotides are TGTGCCAGTAGTAATCTAGCGGGGGGACGATACAATGAGCAGTTCTTC.

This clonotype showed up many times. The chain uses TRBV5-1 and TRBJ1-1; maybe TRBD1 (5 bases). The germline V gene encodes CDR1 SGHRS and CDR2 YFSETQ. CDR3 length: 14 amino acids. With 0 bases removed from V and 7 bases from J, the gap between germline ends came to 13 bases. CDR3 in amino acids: CASSLALGAGEAFF. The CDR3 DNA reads TGCGCCAGCAGCTTGGCCCTAGGGGCAGGTGAAGCTTTCTTT.

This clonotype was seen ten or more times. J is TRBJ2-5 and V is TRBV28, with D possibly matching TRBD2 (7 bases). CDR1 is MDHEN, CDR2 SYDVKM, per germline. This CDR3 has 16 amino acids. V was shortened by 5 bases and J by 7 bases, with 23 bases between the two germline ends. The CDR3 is CASSLPRPGEGGTQYF. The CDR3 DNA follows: TGTGCCAGCAGTCTCCCCCGCCCGGGGGAGGGGGGGACCCAGTACTTC.

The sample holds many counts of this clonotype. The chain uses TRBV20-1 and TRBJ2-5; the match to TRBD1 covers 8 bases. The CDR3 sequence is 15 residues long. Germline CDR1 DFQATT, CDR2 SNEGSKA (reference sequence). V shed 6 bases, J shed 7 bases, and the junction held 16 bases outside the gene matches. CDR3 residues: CSANSRDRPFRTQYF. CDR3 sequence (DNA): TGCAGTGCAAATTCCCGGGACAGGCCCTTCAGGACCCAGTACTTC.

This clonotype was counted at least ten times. The DNA of the CDR3 is TGCGCCAGCAGCCCAGAGACAGGTTTGGACTATGGCTACACCTTC. It specifies CASSPETGLDYGYTF. The chain carries TRBV4-1 and TRBJ1-2, with D possibly matching TRBD1 (6 bases). Trimming cost V 4 bases and J 3 bases, with 15 bases left between them. CDR3 length: 15 amino acids. Germline assignment: CDR1 MGHRA and CDR2 YSYEKL.

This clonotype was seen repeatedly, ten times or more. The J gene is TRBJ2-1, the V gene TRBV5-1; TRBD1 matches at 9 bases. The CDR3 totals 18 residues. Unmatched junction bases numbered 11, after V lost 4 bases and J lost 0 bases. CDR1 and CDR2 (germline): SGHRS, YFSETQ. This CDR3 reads CASSLKTGGLSSYNEQFF. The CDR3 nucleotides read TGCGCCAGCAGCCTGAAAACAGGGGGCCTCAGCTCCTACAATGAGCAGTTCTTC.

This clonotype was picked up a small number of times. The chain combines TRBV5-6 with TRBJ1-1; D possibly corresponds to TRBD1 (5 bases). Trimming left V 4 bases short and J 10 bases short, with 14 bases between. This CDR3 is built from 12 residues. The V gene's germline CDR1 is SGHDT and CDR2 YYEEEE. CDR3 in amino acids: CASSMQGYRAFF. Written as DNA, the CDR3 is TGTGCCAGCAGCATGCAGGGATATCGAGCTTTCTTT.

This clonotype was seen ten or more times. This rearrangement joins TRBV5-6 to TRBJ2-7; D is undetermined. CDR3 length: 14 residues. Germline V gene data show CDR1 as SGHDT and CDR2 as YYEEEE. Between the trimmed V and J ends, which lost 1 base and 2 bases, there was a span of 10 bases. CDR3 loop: CASSLHLDTYEQYF. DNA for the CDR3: TGTGCCAGCAGCTTGCATCTGGATACCTACGAGCAGTACTTC.

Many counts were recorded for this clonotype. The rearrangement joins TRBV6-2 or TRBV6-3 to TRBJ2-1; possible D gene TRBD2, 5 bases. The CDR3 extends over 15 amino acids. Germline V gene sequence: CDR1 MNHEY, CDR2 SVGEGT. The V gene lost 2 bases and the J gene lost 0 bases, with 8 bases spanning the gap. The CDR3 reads CASSYLGSSYNEQFF. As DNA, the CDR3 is TGTGCCAGCAGTTACCTGGGGAGCTCCTACAATGAGCAGTTCTTC.

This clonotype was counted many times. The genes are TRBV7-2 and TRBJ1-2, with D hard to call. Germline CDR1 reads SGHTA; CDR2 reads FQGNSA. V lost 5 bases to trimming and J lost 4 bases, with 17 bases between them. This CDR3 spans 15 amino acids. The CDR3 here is CASSITRNGVYGYTF. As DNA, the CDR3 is TGTGCCAGCAGCATAACCCGGAACGGTGTCTATGGCTACACCTTC.

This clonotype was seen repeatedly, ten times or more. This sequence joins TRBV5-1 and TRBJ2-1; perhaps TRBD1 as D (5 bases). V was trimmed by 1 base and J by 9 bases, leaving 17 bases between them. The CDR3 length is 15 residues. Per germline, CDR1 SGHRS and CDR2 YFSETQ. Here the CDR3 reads CASSLMSSPRGEQFF. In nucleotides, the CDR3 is TGCGCCAGCAGCTTGATGTCCTCGCCAAGGGGTGAGCAGTTCTTC.

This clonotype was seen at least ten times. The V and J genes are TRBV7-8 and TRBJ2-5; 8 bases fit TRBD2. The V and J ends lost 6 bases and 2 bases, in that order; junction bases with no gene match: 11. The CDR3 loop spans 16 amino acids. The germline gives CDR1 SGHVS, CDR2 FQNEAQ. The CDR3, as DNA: TGTGCCAGCAGACGCGACCGGGGGGGCACTCAAGAGACCCAGTACTTC. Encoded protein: CASRRDRGGTQETQYF.

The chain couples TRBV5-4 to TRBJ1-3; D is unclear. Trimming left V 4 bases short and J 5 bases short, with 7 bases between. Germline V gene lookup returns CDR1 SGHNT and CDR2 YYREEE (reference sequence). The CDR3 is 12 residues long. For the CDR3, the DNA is TGTGCCAGCAGCCCCGTGAGAAACACCATATATTTT. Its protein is CASSPVRNTIYF. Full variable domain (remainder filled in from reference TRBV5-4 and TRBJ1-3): ETGVTQSPTHLIKTRGQQVTLRCSSQSGHNTVSWYQQALGQGPQFIFQYYREEENGRGNFPPRFSGLQFPNYSSELNVNALELDDSALYLCASSPVRNTIYFGEGSWLTVV.

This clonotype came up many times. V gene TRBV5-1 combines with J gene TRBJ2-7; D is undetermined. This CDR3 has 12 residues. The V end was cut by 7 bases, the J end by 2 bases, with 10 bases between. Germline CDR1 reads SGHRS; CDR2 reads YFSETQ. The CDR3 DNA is TGCGCCAGCGTCGACATGACCTACGAGCAGTACGTC. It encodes CASVDMTYEQYV.

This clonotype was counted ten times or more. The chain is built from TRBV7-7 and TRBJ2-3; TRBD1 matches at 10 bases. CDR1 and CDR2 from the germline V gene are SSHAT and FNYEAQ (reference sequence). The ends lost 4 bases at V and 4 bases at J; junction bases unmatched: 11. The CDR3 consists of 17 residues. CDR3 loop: CASSCYRGQGMSDTQYF. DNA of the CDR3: TGTGCCAGCAGCTGTTATCGGGGACAGGGGATGTCAGATACGCAGTATTTT.